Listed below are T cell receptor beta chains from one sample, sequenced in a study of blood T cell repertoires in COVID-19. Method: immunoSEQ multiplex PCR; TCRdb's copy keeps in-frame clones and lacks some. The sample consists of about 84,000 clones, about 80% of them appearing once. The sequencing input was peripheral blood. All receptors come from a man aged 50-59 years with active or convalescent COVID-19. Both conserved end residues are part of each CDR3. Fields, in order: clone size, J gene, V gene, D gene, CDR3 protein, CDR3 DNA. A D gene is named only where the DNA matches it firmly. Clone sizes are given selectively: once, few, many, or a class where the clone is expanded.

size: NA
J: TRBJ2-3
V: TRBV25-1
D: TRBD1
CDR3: CASGDRVGEDTQYF
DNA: TGTGCCAGCGGAGACAGGGTCGGAGAAGATACGCAGTATTTT

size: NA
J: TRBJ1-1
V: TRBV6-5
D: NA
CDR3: CASSWGHQNTEAFF
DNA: TGTGCCAGCAGTTGGGGACACCAGAACACTGAAGCTTTCTTT

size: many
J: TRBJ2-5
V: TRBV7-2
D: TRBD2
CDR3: CASSPGLAEKETQYF
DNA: TGTGCCAGCAGCCCAGGACTAGCGGAAAAAGAGACCCAGTACTTC

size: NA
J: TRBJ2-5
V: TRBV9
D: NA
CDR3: CASSVSGEETQYF
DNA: TGTGCCAGCAGCGTGTCTGGAGAAGAGACCCAGTACTTC

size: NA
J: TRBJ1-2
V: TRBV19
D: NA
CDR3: CASNPPGTNYGYTF
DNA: TGTGCCAGTAACCCTCCCGGGACTAACTATGGCTACACCTTC

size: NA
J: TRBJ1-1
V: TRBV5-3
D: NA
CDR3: CARSCMDRTHTEAFF
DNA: TGTGCCAGAAGTTGCATGGACAGAACGCACACTGAAGCTTTCTTT

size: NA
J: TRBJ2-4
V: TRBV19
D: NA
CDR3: CASSTLDSKNIQYF
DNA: TGTGCCAGTAGTACCCTCGACTCGAAAAACATTCAGTACTTC

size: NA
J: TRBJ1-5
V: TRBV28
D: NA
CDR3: CASTLELYNQPQHF
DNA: TGTGCCAGCACCCTGGAGCTCTACAATCAGCCCCAGCATTTT

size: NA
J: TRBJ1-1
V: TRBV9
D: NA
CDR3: CASSVAPYTEAFF
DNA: TGTGCCAGCAGCGTAGCCCCTTACACTGAAGCTTTCTTT

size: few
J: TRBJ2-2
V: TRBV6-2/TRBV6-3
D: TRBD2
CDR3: CASSEGLAVATGELFF
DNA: TGTGCCAGCAGTGAGGGACTAGCGGTGGCCACCGGGGAGCTGTTTTTT

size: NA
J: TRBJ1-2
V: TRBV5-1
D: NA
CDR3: CASSEGQRSYGYTF
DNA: TGCGCCAGCAGCGAAGGACAGCGCTCTTATGGCTACACCTTC

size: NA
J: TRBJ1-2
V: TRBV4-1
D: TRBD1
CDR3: CASSQGRAGTVNYGYTF
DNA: TGCGCCAGCAGCCAAGGAAGAGCCGGGACAGTAAATTATGGCTACACCTTC

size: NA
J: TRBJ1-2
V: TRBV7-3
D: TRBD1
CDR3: CASSLSSDRGVGYTF
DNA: TGTGCCAGCAGCTTAAGTTCGGACAGGGGTGTGGGCTACACCTTC

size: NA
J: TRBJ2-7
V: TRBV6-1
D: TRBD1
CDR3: CASSEALAGGGYEQYF
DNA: TGTGCCAGCAGTGAAGCGCTGGCAGGGGGCGGGTACGAGCAGTACTTC

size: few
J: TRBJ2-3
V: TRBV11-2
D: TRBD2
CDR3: CASSPGTSGTADTQYF
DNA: TGTGCCAGCAGCCCAGGGACTAGCGGGACAGCAGATACGCAGTATTTT

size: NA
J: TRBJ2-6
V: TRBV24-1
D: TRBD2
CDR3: CATSDTRRGGAGANVLTF
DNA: TGTGCCACCAGTGACACCCGGCGGGGGGGAGCTGGGGCCAACGTCCTGACTTTC

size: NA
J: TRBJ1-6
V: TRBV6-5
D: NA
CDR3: CASTGSNSPLHF
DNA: TGTGCCAGCACAGGCAGCAATTCACCCCTCCACTTT

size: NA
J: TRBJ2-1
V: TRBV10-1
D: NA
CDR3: CASSERRICEQFF
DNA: TGCGCCAGCAGTGAGAGGAGGATCTGTGAGCAGTTCTTC

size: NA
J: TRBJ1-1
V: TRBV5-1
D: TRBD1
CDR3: CASSSGTANTEAFF
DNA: TGCGCCAGCAGCTCAGGGACAGCAAACACTGAAGCTTTCTTT

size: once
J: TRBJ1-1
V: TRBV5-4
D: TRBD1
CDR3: CASSSLGTGRFEAFF
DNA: TGTGCCAGCAGCTCGCTAGGGACAGGACGTTTTGAAGCTTTCTTT

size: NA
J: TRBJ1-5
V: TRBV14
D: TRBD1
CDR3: CASSPPKGDRPLNQPQHF
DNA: TGTGCCAGCAGCCCCCCGAAAGGGGACAGACCTCTCAATCAGCCCCAGCATTTT

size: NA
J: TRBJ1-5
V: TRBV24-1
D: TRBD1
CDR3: CATSDPGQGGNQPQHF
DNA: TGTGCCACCAGTGACCCGGGACAGGGAGGCAATCAGCCCCAGCATTTT

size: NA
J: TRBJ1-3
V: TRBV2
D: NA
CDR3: CASSEGRGGTIYF
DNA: TGTGCCAGCAGTGAAGGGAGGGGGGGCACCATATATTTT

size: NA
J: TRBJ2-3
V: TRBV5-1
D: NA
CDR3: CASSSTGPNTDTQYF
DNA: TGCGCCAGCAGTTCCACAGGGCCCAACACAGATACGCAGTATTTT

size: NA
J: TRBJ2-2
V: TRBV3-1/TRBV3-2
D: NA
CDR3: CASSQTPPGSNTGELFF
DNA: TGTGCCAGCAGCCAAACTCCCCCGGGGTCGAACACCGGGGAGCTGTTTTTT

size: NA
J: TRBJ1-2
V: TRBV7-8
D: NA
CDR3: CASSLKGRLEGYTF
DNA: TGTGCCAGCAGCTTAAAGGGGCGACTGGAAGGCTACACCTTC

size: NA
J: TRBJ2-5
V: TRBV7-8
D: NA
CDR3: CASSPRGAGAETQYF
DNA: TGTGCCAGCAGCCCAAGAGGGGCGGGGGCGGAGACCCAGTACTTC

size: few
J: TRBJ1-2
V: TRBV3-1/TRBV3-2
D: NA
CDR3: CASSQARARGKGGYTF
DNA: TGTGCCAGCAGCCAAGCTCGGGCCAGGGGAAAAGGTGGCTACACCTTC

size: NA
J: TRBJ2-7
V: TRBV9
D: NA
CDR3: CASSVTPGTATAAVQYF
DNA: TGTGCCAGCAGCGTAACCCCGGGGACTGCCACGGCGGCGGTGCAGTACTTC

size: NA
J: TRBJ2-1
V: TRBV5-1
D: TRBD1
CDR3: CASSLEGDSSYNEQFF
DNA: TGCGCCAGCAGCTTGGAGGGGGACAGCTCCTACAATGAGCAGTTCTTC

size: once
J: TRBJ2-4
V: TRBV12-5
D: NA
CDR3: CASGLASSGKNIQYF
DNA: TGTGCTAGTGGTTTGGCCAGCTCAGGGAAAAACATTCAGTACTTC

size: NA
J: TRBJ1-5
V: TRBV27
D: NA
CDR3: CASALTGEVNQPQHF
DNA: TGTGCCAGCGCCTTAACCGGGGAAGTAAATCAGCCCCAGCATTTT

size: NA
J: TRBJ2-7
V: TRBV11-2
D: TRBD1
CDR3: CASSTRQGSSYEQYF
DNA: TGTGCCAGCAGCACCCGACAGGGGAGCTCCTACGAGCAGTACTTC

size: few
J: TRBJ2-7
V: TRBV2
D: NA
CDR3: CASSERRLYEQYF
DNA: TGTGCCAGCAGTGAAAGGCGGCTCTACGAGCAGTACTTC

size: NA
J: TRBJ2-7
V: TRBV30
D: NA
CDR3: CAWSVGSGAHYEQYF
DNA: TGTGCCTGGAGTGTAGGGTCAGGGGCCCATTACGAGCAGTACTTC

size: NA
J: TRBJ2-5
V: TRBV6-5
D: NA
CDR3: CASSQRQETQYF
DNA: TGTGCCAGCAGTCAGCGGCAAGAGACCCAGTACTTC

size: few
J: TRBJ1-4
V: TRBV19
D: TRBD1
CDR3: CASSLTGANEKLFF
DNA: TGTGCCAGTAGCCTGACAGGGGCTAATGAAAAACTGTTTTTT

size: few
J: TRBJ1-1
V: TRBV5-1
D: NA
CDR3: CASSFDIGYGAFF
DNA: TGCGCCAGCAGCTTTGACATTGGGTACGGAGCTTTCTTT

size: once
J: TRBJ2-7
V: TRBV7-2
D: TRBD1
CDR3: CASSLAGQGFSEQYF
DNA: TGTGCCAGCAGCTTAGCGGGACAGGGGTTCTCCGAGCAGTACTTC

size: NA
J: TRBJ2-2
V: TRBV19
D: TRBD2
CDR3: CASKGRAGATSGELFF
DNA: TGTGCCAGTAAGGGGAGGGCCGGAGCGACCTCCGGGGAGCTGTTTTTT

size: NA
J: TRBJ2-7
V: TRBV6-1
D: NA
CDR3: CASSEGRPQYF
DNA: TGTGCCAGCAGTGAAGGCAGGCCGCAGTACTTC

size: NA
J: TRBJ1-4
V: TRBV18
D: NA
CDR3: CASSPTTNEKLFF
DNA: TGTGCCAGCTCACCAACGACAAACGAAAAACTGTTTTTT

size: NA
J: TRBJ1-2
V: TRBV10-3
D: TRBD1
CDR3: CAISVGTADYGYTF
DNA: TGTGCCATCAGTGTCGGGACAGCCGATTATGGCTACACCTTC

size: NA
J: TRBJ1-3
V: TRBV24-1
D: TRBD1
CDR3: CATSDDRVNTIYF
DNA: TGTGCCACCAGTGATGACAGGGTGAACACCATATATTTT

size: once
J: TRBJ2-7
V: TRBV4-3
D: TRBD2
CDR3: CASSQRASGTYEQYF
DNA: TGCGCCAGCAGCCAACGGGCTAGCGGCACCTACGAGCAGTACTTC

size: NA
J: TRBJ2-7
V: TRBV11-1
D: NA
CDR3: CASSLRPSEPEQYF
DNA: TGTGCCAGCAGCTTACGTCCGTCCGAGCCCGAGCAGTACTTC

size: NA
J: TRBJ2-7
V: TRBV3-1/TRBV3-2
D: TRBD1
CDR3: CATADRNYEQYF
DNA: TGTGCCACCGCGGACAGGAACTACGAGCAGTACTTC